This T cell receptor (beta chain) was obtained from a study of T cell responses to AZD1222 COVID-19 vaccine. V lost 6 bases to trimming and J lost 4 bases, with 9 bases between them. Germline CDR1 MNHEY, CDR2 SVGAGI. CDR3 size: 12 residues. The assay was immunoSEQ multiplex PCR, and TCRdb's table has in-frame clones only and misses some. The sample comprises fewer than 150,000 clones, 90% of which are singletons, and 1.5% to 2% rests with the top ten. Pooling covered second doses at about 4 or about 12 weeks. The source is an adult who received the AZD1222 COVID-19 vaccine. The sample was peripheral blood, taken 28 days after the second AZD1222 dose. The chain is built from TRBV6-5 and TRBJ1-2; D remains unclear. The CDR3: CASRGIPYGYTF. In nucleotides, the CDR3 is TGTGCCAGCAGAGGGATCCCCTATGGCTACACCTTC.